The 23 T cell receptor beta chains listed next were all sequenced from one sample in a study of cytomegalovirus exposure and HLA in healthy donors. PCR was performed using 60 Vbeta and 13 Jbeta primers. Assay used: immunoSEQ multiplex PCR; TCRdb lists only in-frame clones, some missing. The data contain fewer than 250,000 clones, about 82% of them seen just once; the ten biggest clones take up 2.5% to 3%. Material: PBMCs. Receptors were obtained from a man aged 30 to 39 in good health and CMV-seronegative.

The CDR3 region has the DNA TGCGCCAGCAGCATGTATAACGGGGTTGAGGAGACCCAGTACTTC. Translation: CASSMYNGVEETQYF. The rearrangement uses TRBV5-1 and TRBJ2-5; D may be TRBD2 (5 bases). The V end lost 4 bases, the J end lost 5 bases, and 18 bases lay between the germline ends. The germline gives CDR1 SGHRS, CDR2 YFSETQ. The CDR3 runs to 15 residues.

The chain is built from TRBV6-5 and TRBJ2-7; D call uncertain. The CDR3 covers 12 residues. Trimming removed 8 bases at V and 3 bases at J, with 11 bases between. The germline CDR1 and CDR2 sequences are MNHEY and SVGAGI. The CDR3 protein is CASRRRIYEQYF. CDR3 bases: TGTGCCAGCCGACGCAGGATCTACGAGCAGTACTTC.

This clone was recorded only once. The gene calls are TRBV23-1 and TRBJ1-5, with 9 bases aligning to TRBD1. TRBV23-1 is sorted into the ORF group, with uncertain function. V lost 3 bases to trimming and J lost 7 bases; unmatched junction nucleotides: 10. This CDR3 is built from 16 residues. The CDR3 DNA follows: TGCGCCAGCAGTCAGGGTGGACAGGGGCAAGAGCAGCCCCAGCATTTT. Its protein is CASSQGGQGQEQPQHF.

This clone turned up a few times. The J gene is TRBJ1-2, the V gene TRBV10-3, with D perhaps matching TRBD1 (5 bases). Germline V gene sequence: CDR1 ENHRY, CDR2 SYGVKD. The CDR3 is 16 amino acids. V lost 0 bases and J 6 bases, leaving 17 bases between the germline ends. The CDR3 DNA reads TGTGCCATCAGTGAGTCGACGGGGGTAAGAGGGGATGGCTACACCTTC. This codes for CAISESTGVRGDGYTF.

The chain recombines TRBV5-1 with TRBJ2-2; tentatively, D is TRBD2 (6 bases). Per the germline V gene, CDR1 is SGHRS and CDR2 is YFSETQ. V gave up 0 bases and J gave up 5 bases, with 8 bases separating them. The CDR3 has 14 residues. CDR3 bases: TGCGCCAGCAGCTTGGATGCGGGGACCGGGGAGCTGTTTTTT. It translates to CASSLDAGTGELFF.

V usage is TRBV5-1 and J usage is TRBJ1-4, with 8 positions matching TRBD1. Germline V CDR1 and CDR2: SGHRS, YFSETQ. The junction had 5 bases not matched to a gene; V was cut back by 1 base and J by 3 bases. The CDR3 has 16 amino acids. The CDR3 bases are TGCGCCAGCAGCTTGACCGGACAGGGTCCTAATGAAAAACTGTTTTTT. Translated, it gives CASSLTGQGPNEKLFF.

The V gene is TRBV5-6, the J gene TRBJ2-1; D gene ambiguous. This CDR3 contains 14 residues. Trimming left V 6 bases short and J 1 base short, with 11 bases between. Looked up from germline, CDR1 is SGHDT and CDR2 is YYEEEE. As DNA, the CDR3 is TGTGCCAGCACCCTGACGGGTTCCTACAATGAGCAGTTCTTC. Translating it yields CASTLTGSYNEQFF.

This clone was observed once. This chain connects TRBV13 to TRBJ1-4; the D gene is possibly TRBD1 (5 bases). V was clipped by 4 bases and J by 1 base, with 13 bases between them. Germline V gene data show CDR1 as PRHDT and CDR2 as FYEKMQ (reference sequence). The CDR3 contains 16 residues. The CDR3 nucleotides are TGTGCCAGCAGCTCTGAGACGGGGGGAACTAATGAAAAACTGTTTTTT. As protein: CASSSETGGTNEKLFF.

This rearrangement joins TRBV5-5 to TRBJ1-2; a weak D match, TRBD1 (5 bases). In germline, CDR1 is SGHKS, CDR2 YYEKEE (reference sequence). V shed 1 base and J shed 4 bases, with 11 bases lying between them. CDR3 size: 14 residues. The CDR3: CASSLSLDIYGYTF. CDR3 nucleotides: TGTGCCAGCAGCTTGAGCTTGGACATCTATGGCTACACCTTC.

The rearrangement uses TRBV7-9 and TRBJ1-5; maybe TRBD1 (5 bases). CDR1 is SEHNR and CDR2 is FQNEAQ in the germline V gene (reference sequence). The CDR3 consists of 12 residues. V was clipped by 6 bases and J by 6 bases, with 9 bases between them. The CDR3 DNA sequence: TGTGCCAGCAGTTGGGGGGTTCAGCCCCAGCATTTT. Translation: CASSWGVQPQHF.

V gene TRBV19 combines with J gene TRBJ1-1, with a tentative D call TRBD1 (6 bases). Germline V gene lookup returns CDR1 LNHDA and CDR2 SQIVND (reference sequence). V lost 1 base to trimming and J lost 0 bases, with 9 bases between them. The CDR3 loop spans 15 amino acids. The CDR3 protein is CASSIVGQMNTEAFF. The DNA of the CDR3 is TGTGCCAGTAGTATAGTTGGACAGATGAACACTGAAGCTTTCTTT.

This clone occurred once. The chain links TRBV5-4 to TRBJ2-5; D is possibly TRBD1 (5 bases). The end of the DNA fits TRBJ2-7 better, so the J call may be wrong. Looked up from germline, CDR1 is SGHNT and CDR2 is YYREEE (reference sequence). The CDR3 consists of 14 residues. The CDR3: CASSLGVGPYEQYF. In DNA form, the CDR3 reads TGTGCCAGCAGTCTAGGGGTGGGGCCCTACGAGCAGTACTTC.

This clone was seen a single time. This chain connects TRBV5-3 to TRBJ2-3, with D perhaps TRBD2 (5 bases). TRBV5-3 is noted as an ORF with a role that remains uncertain. This CDR3 is 16 amino acids long. V gave up 3 bases and J gave up 0 bases, with 14 bases separating them. The DNA for the CDR3 is TGTGCCAGAAGCTGCGAGCGGATGGGGAGCACAGATACGCAGTATTTT. It encodes CARSCERMGSTDTQYF.

This clone was detected only once. CDR3 sequence: CASSDQQGALSPLHF. The CDR3 coding sequence is TGTGCCAGCAGTGACCAGCAGGGGGCGTTGTCACCCCTCCACTTT. The chain combines TRBV2 with TRBJ1-6, with TRBD1 matching 8 bases. With 3 bases clipped from V and 10 bases from J, the junction kept 8 bases outside the gene matches. CDR3 length: 15 residues. The germline V gene has CDR1 SNHLY and CDR2 FYNNEI. The variable domain in full, completed from reference TRBV2 and TRBJ1-6, reads EPEVTQTPSHQVTQMGQEVILRCVPISNHLYFYWYRQILGQKVEFLVSFYNNEISEKSEIFDDQFSVERPDGSNFTLKIRSTKLEDSAMYFCASSDQQGALSPLHFGNGTRLTVT.

The chain couples TRBV6-1 to TRBJ2-7; 10 positions agree with TRBD1. The germline CDR1 and CDR2 sequences are MNHNS and SASEGT. This CDR3 comprises 17 residues. Trimming took 0 bases from V and 2 from J; bases not matched to a gene: 7. The DNA of the CDR3 is TGTGCCAGCAGTGAAGCGTTCCCGGGACAGGGGACCTACGAGCAGTACTTC. Protein: CASSEAFPGQGTYEQYF.

This sequence joins TRBV9 and TRBJ2-4; weak D call: TRBD2 (6 bases). V lost 3 bases and J 6 bases, leaving 13 bases between the germline ends. There are 14 residues in the CDR3. CDR1 is SGDLS and CDR2 is YYNGEE in the germline V gene. The DNA of the CDR3 is TGTGCCAGCAGCGCCGGGACGGGACTAAACATTCAGTACTTC. Protein product: CASSAGTGLNIQYF.

This clone has more than one count but fewer than ten. The V gene is TRBV9, the J gene TRBJ2-5; 8 bases align to TRBD2. Germline CDR1 is SGDLS and CDR2 is YYNGEE. This CDR3 comprises 18 residues. V shed 0 bases, J shed 1 base, and the junction held 11 bases outside the gene matches. CDR3 sequence (DNA): TGTGCCAGCAGCGTAGGGGGGGCGGGGGGCGCCCTCCAAGAGACCCAGTACTTC. Its translation: CASSVGGAGGALQETQYF.

The J gene is TRBJ2-3, the V gene TRBV27; TRBD2 might be the D (7 bases). Trimming took 4 bases from V and 5 from J, leaving 16 bases between them. The CDR3 runs 15 residues. Germline assignment: CDR1 MNHEY and CDR2 SMNVEV (reference sequence). CDR3 sequence reads: CASSYTGGQVDTQYF. CDR3 bases: TGTGCCAGCAGTTACACGGGGGGCCAAGTAGATACGCAGTATTTT.

This chain links TRBV11-1 with TRBJ2-7; 8 bases map to TRBD2. There are 17 residues in the CDR3. Germline V gene data show CDR1 as SGHAT and CDR2 as FQDESV (reference sequence). The V segment lost 2 bases and the J segment 0 bases; nucleotides outside the gene matches: 9. The CDR3, as DNA: TGTGCCAGCAGCTTACCCGGGGGGGCGCTTAGCTCCTACGAGCAGTACTTC. This gives the protein CASSLPGGALSSYEQYF. Full variable domain (rest looked up from reference TRBV11-1 and TRBJ2-7): EAEVAQSPRYKITEKSQAVAFWCDPISGHATLYWYRQILGQGPELLVQFQDESVVDDSQLPKDRFSAERLKGVDSTLKIQPAELGDSAMYLCASSLPGGALSSYEQYFGPGTRLTVT.

This chain joins TRBV19 and TRBJ2-5; D is possibly TRBD2 (6 bases). Germline CDR1 is LNHDA and CDR2 is SQIVND (reference sequence). The CDR3 runs to 16 residues. V was cut by 6 bases and J by 2 bases, with 19 bases left in between. The CDR3 nucleotides are TGTGCCAGTAGCCCCTCGATGCGTCGGGAGCAAGAGACCCAGTACTTC. It translates to CASSPSMRREQETQYF.

V gene TRBV6-1 combines with J gene TRBJ2-2; D ambiguous. Germline CDR1 reads MNHNS; CDR2 reads SASEGT. V shed 8 bases and J shed 2 bases, with 6 bases lying between them. The CDR3 has 12 residues. CDR3 sequence (DNA): TGTGCCAGCCGGGTTAACACCGGGGAGCTGTTTTTT. Its protein is CASRVNTGELFF.

CDR3 sequence reads: CASSLRQGTYSPLHF. Written as DNA, the CDR3 is TGTGCCAGCAGCTTAAGGCAGGGGACCTATTCACCCCTCCACTTT. This chain links TRBV5-6 with TRBJ1-6, with D perhaps matching TRBD1 (6 bases). CDR1 is SGHDT and CDR2 is YYEEEE in the germline V gene. V gave up 2 bases and J gave up 8 bases, with 14 bases separating them. The CDR3 length is 15 residues.

The chain joins TRBV7-2 to TRBJ2-3; 7 nucleotides agree with TRBD1. CDR1 is SGHTA, CDR2 FQGNSA, per germline. This CDR3 spans 15 amino acids. V lost 0 bases, J lost 4 bases, and 4 bases stayed unmatched. CDR3 in DNA: TGTGCCAGCAGCTTAGCGGACAGGCGGGCAGATACGCAGTATTTT. Amino acid sequence: CASSLADRRADTQYF.